This T cell receptor (beta chain) was observed in a study of T cell responses to AZD1222 COVID-19 vaccine (dated by TCRdb to the early 2020s). For the study in its entirety: TCR sequencing was performed for roughly 250 trial participants, of whom roughly 200 were given two doses of AZD1222 and about 25 were given two doses of MenACWY control vaccine. Trial participants were enrolled by age into subgroups of 18-55, 56-69 and 70-plus years, and around 140, 26 and 57 TCR-sequenced participants, respectively, were included in these subgroups. General findings and caveats noted by the study authors: Because no day 14 peak-response samples were available, the repertoires could be characterized only after the peak T cell response. Participants were mostly white British and included more females than males, and it was suggested by the authors that clonal diversity may have been underestimated. The 56-69-year group was small, and its depth increase did not reach significance, likely because of low power. Conclusions about previously exposed vaccinees were limited because only six AZD1222 recipients were SARS-CoV-2 seropositive at baseline. Epitopes outside the regions mutated in the B.1.351 and B.1.1.7 variants were reportedly recognized by nearly half of the unique spike-specific TCRs. CD4 TCRs associated with the vaccine covered the entire spike protein, and the dominant responses were in regions 160-218 and 743-854. A significant rise in spike-specific TCR breadth and depth was observed after two AZD1222 doses relative to day 0 and relative to MenACWY recipients.

The CDR3 regions of human TCRbeta chains were analyzed by immunosequencing. In the paper's pipeline: TCRs in the repertoires were compared against a reference library of SARS-CoV-2-specific TCRs that had been generated with the MIRA antigen-specificity platform. Breadth was defined as the fraction of unique TCRs that were SARS-CoV-2-associated, and depth was defined as the fraction of total T cells that were SARS-CoV-2-associated. Each spike-specific TCR was assigned to its reactive spike region and to a CD4 or CD8 class using the MIRA data. Log10-transformed breadth and depth values were compared by one-way ANOVA with Sidak's multiple comparisons tests. TCRdb's version of the immuneACCESS table is confined to in-frame rearrangements and falls short of the full clone set. An unresolved V gene accounts for under half of the shortfall where checked; the remainder is of unknown origin. V and J calls plus clone size are reproduced from that table; the DNA served to infer D and trimming. Across this sample there are some 150,000 clones, with 80% to 95% seen only once. Around 1% of the sample is taken by the ten largest.

The sample's time point label is to be understood as: baseline before first vaccination. The treatment or condition tag for this specimen amounts to: meningococcal conjugate vaccine given as trial control. Vaccinee samples came from UK trials COV001 and COV002, including a single-blind randomized controlled phase 2/3 trial of AZD1222 (ChAdOx1 nCoV-19) in healthy adults. For TCRbeta chain sequencing, PBMC samples were collected from trial participants at day 0 and at day 28 after the second dose. Regarding this clone: Its cognate antigen has yet to be identified. No much larger clone exists at a distance of one base, and base qualities are not known.

At the junction V is shortened by 1 base and J by 0 bases, with 9 bases in between. The germline V gene supplies CDR1 MGHRA and CDR2 YSYEKL. Including cysteine and phenylalanine, the CDR3 has 15 amino acids. The CDR3 DNA has 45 bases and is translated from base 1. This sample comprised peripheral blood, obtained on day 0 of MenACWY control vaccination. The source of this sequence is an adult in good health. The rearranged chain carries TRBV4-1 and TRBJ1-1; TRBD1 might be the D gene, on 5 matching bases. The CDR3 protein is CASSQGDSLNTEAFF. The DNA sequence is given as TGCGCCAGCAGCCAAGGAGACAGCCTGAACACTGAAGCTTTCTTT.